What follows are 22 T cell receptor beta chains derived from one specimen sequenced in a study of cytomegalovirus exposure and HLA in healthy donors. Libraries were prepared by immunoSEQ multiplex PCR; TCRdb keeps only in-frame clonotypes and omits some of them. The repertoire consists of some 150,000 clones, with more than 75% occurring once and the leading ten covering roughly 1.4%. Sequenced input: PBMCs. The receptor set was obtained from a woman aged 25 to 39 in good health and CMV-seronegative.

Notes on this clone: Compared with germline, one end of the junction differs, possibly owing to a read error. The chain combines TRBV6-5 with TRBJ2-1; the match to TRBD2 covers 12 bases. This CDR3 comprises 15 residues. Germline V gives CDR1 MNHEY, CDR2 SVGAGI. The CDR3 nucleotides read TGTGCCAGCAGTGACTCTAGCGGGGGGGCCAATGAGCAGTTCTTC. It translates to CASSDSSGGANEQFF.

CDR3 DNA: TGTGCCAGCAGTTTGGAAGGAGCTTACTCTGGAAACACCATATATTTT. This sequence encodes CASSLEGAYSGNTIYF. V gene TRBV9 combines with J gene TRBJ1-3, with D unclear. Germline lookup yields CDR1 SGDLS and CDR2 YYNGEE. The CDR3 contains 16 residues. Deletions cut 5 bases from V and 0 bases from J, with 15 bases between. Complete variable domain (other parts from reference TRBV9 and TRBJ1-3): DSGVTQTPKHLITATGQRVTLRCSPRSGDLSVYWYQQSLDQGLQFLIQYYNGEERAKGNILERFSAQQFPDLHSELNLSSLELGDSALYFCASSLEGAYSGNTIYFGEGSWLTVV.

On this clone: One end of the junction varies from germline; a read error may be responsible. The chain employs TRBV11-2 and TRBJ2-3; 10 bases agree with TRBD2. Germline CDR1 and CDR2: SGHAT and FQNNGV. The CDR3 is 15 amino acids. The CDR3: CASRLAGGVTDTQYF. DNA for the CDR3: TGTGCCAGCAGGTTAGCGGGGGGAGTCACAGATACGCAGTATTTT.

The gene calls are TRBV7-2 and TRBJ2-1, with 9 positions matching TRBD2. The J segment lost 5 bases and the V segment lost 2 bases, leaving 7 bases of the junction unmatched. The germline CDR1 and CDR2 sequences are SGHTA and FQGNSA. CDR3 size: 16 residues. The CDR3 protein is CASSLSGRGGNNEQFF. The DNA of the CDR3 is TGTGCCAGCAGCTTAAGTGGGCGGGGGGGAAACAATGAGCAGTTCTTC.

The V gene is TRBV7-6, the J gene TRBJ1-1; D uncertain. V lost 5 bases and J 5 bases, leaving 15 bases between the germline ends. Germline assignment: CDR1 SGHVS and CDR2 FNYEAQ. CDR3 length equals 14 residues. CDR3 sequence: CASSPASTWTEAFF. CDR3 sequence (DNA): TGTGCCAGCAGCCCTGCGAGTACGTGGACTGAAGCTTTCTTT.

Written as DNA, the CDR3 is TGTGCCAGCAGCTTGGACACTAGCGGGGGGGGTAGCACAGATACGCAGTATTTT. As protein: CASSLDTSGGGSTDTQYF. The chain has TRBV5-4 and TRBJ2-3, with 13 nucleotides matching TRBD2. Germline assignment: CDR1 SGHNT and CDR2 YYREEE (reference sequence). The CDR3 extends over 18 amino acids. Trimming at V came to 0 bases and at J to 0 bases, leaving 4 bases not matched to a gene.

The chain uses TRBV6-5 and TRBJ2-3; possible D gene TRBD1, 5 bases. CDR1 and CDR2 from the germline V gene are MNHEY and SVGAGI. Trimming shortened V by 3 bases and J by 2 bases, and 15 bases separated the two germline ends. This CDR3 region has 16 residues. This CDR3 reads CASSYERGGATDTQYF. The CDR3 DNA sequence: TGTGCCAGCAGTTATGAGCGTGGTGGGGCCACAGATACGCAGTATTTT.

This chain joins TRBV19 and TRBJ2-7, with 9 bases lining up with TRBD1. Per the germline V gene, CDR1 is LNHDA and CDR2 is SQIVND (reference sequence). This CDR3 has 15 residues. The ends lost 5 bases at V and 2 bases at J; junction bases unmatched: 7. CDR3 region: CASSPGTGLAYEQYF. Written as DNA, the CDR3 is TGTGCCAGTAGTCCCGGGACAGGGCTCGCCTACGAGCAGTACTTC. Together with reference TRBV19 and TRBJ2-7, the CDR3 gives the full variable domain: DGGITQSPKYLFRKEGQNVTLSCEQNLNHDAMYWYRQDPGQGLRLIYYSQIVNDFQKGDIAEGYSVSREKKESFPLTVTSAQKNPTAFYLCASSPGTGLAYEQYFGPGTRLTVT.

The chain combines TRBV5-1 with TRBJ2-1, with 9 nucleotides matching TRBD2. This CDR3 has 15 amino acids. Germline CDR1 reads SGHRS; CDR2 reads YFSETQ. V lost 2 bases to trimming and J lost 5 bases; unmatched junction nucleotides: 5. CDR3 protein: CASSFGGGADNEQFF. The CDR3 DNA is TGCGCCAGCAGCTTTGGCGGGGGGGCCGACAATGAGCAGTTCTTC.

V usage is TRBV20-1 and J usage is TRBJ2-1; D is undetermined. The CDR3 contains 10 residues. The V gene lost 2 bases and the J gene lost 11 bases, with 7 bases spanning the gap. The germline gives CDR1 DFQATT, CDR2 SNEGSKA (reference sequence). CDR3 sequence (DNA): TGCAGTGCTAGACTCAACAAGCAGTTCTTC. It is translated as CSARLNKQFF.

The chain has TRBV4-1 and TRBJ1-3, with D uncertain. The CDR3 length is 17 residues. V gave up 1 base and J gave up 3 bases, with 16 bases separating them. The V gene's germline CDR1 is MGHRA and CDR2 YSYEKL. CDR3 DNA sequence: TGCGCCAGCAGCCAAGGTACAGTCGGTATCCTTGGAAACACCATATATTTT. Translating it yields CASSQGTVGILGNTIYF.

This chain joins TRBV5-1 and TRBJ2-2, with TRBD1 matching 7 bases. This CDR3 is built from 15 residues. Germline V gene lookup returns CDR1 SGHRS and CDR2 YFSETQ. V trimming: 5 bases; J trimming: 4 bases; junction bases outside the gene matches: 8. For the CDR3, the DNA is TGCGCCAGCAGTCAAGACAGGGCCGGCACCGGGGAGCTGTTTTTT. It encodes CASSQDRAGTGELFF.

The chain couples TRBV30 to TRBJ1-1; 8 bases line up with TRBD1. Per the germline V gene, CDR1 is GTSNPN and CDR2 is SVGIG (reference sequence). J gave up 5 bases and V 5 bases, and 7 bases lay outside the gene matches. The CDR3 totals 13 residues. The CDR3 is CAWAQGERTEAFF. DNA of the CDR3: TGTGCCTGGGCACAGGGGGAGAGGACTGAAGCTTTCTTT.

V usage is TRBV7-9 and J usage is TRBJ2-1; 9 positions match TRBD1. This CDR3 spans 17 amino acids. Germline loops: CDR1 SEHNR, CDR2 FQNEAQ (reference sequence). V gave up 5 bases and J gave up 4 bases; unmatched junction bases: 12. CDR3 protein: CASSAKRGTGIYNEQFF. In DNA form, the CDR3 reads TGTGCCAGCAGCGCCAAGCGTGGGACAGGGATATACAATGAGCAGTTCTTC.

The genes are TRBV6-5 and TRBJ2-1, with D perhaps TRBD2 (7 bases). CDR1 and CDR2 from the germline V gene are MNHEY and SVGAGI. The CDR3 contains 15 residues. V shed 0 bases and J shed 6 bases, with 12 bases lying between them. The CDR3 DNA sequence: TGTGCCAGCAGTTACTCGGGGGGGCGGACCAATGAGCAGTTCTTC. As protein: CASSYSGGRTNEQFF.

The V call is TRBV5-6, the J call TRBJ2-7, with TRBD1 matching 8 bases. The trim removed 4 bases at V and 5 bases at J, leaving 11 bases unmatched. This CDR3 contains 15 residues. The germline gives CDR1 SGHDT, CDR2 YYEEEE. The CDR3 DNA sequence: TGTGCCAGCAGCGGGACCGGGACAGGCTACCACGAGCAGTACTTC. This codes for CASSGTGTGYHEQYF.

The CDR3 sequence is CASSPQGQPYEQYF. CDR3 DNA sequence: TGTGCCAGCAGCCCACAGGGTCAGCCTTACGAGCAGTACTTC. The chain joins TRBV9 to TRBJ2-7; D is perhaps TRBD1 (6 bases). This CDR3 contains 14 residues. V lost 4 bases, J lost 4 bases, and 15 bases lay in between. CDR1 is SGDLS, CDR2 YYNGEE, per germline.

The CDR3 region has the DNA TGCGCCAGCAGCTTGGTGGACAGACCTTACGAGCAGTACTTC. It encodes CASSLVDRPYEQYF. V gene TRBV5-1 combines with J gene TRBJ2-7; the D gene is possibly TRBD1 (6 bases). V was clipped by 0 bases and J by 4 bases, with 11 bases between them. The germline V gene has CDR1 SGHRS and CDR2 YFSETQ. The CDR3 has 14 amino acids.

V usage is TRBV18 and J usage is TRBJ1-2; TRBD1 is a possible D gene (5 bases). The CDR3 loop spans 14 amino acids. V was clipped by 0 bases and J by 6 bases, with 11 bases between them. CDR1 is KGHSH, CDR2 LQKENI, per germline. The CDR3 sequence is CASSPPSRGDGYTF. The CDR3 DNA sequence: TGTGCCAGCTCACCACCGTCCCGGGGGGATGGCTACACCTTC.

This clone has only a few counts. The sample contains more than one DNA sequence encoding this CDR3. This sequence joins TRBV2 and TRBJ2-5, with unresolved D. Looked up from germline, CDR1 is SNHLY and CDR2 is FYNNEI. V was trimmed by 4 bases and J by 1 base, leaving 7 bases between them. The CDR3 has 13 amino acids. The CDR3 here is CASSGTAQETQYF. The DNA for the CDR3 is TGTGCCAGCAGTGGAACAGCCCAAGAGACCCAGTACTTC.

In the case of this clone: Mismatch with germline at one junction end may stem from a read error. CDR3 sequence: CASSLAGTGSSEAFF. CDR3 bases: TGTGCCAGCAGCCTAGCCGGGACAGGGTCATCTGAAGCTTTCTTT. The chain couples TRBV7-2 to TRBJ1-1; TRBD1 aligns across 9 bases. This CDR3 contains 15 residues. The germline V gene encodes CDR1 SGHTA and CDR2 FQGNSA.

Here the CDR3 reads CASSPGLAGVPGYF. The DNA for the CDR3 is TGTGCCAGTAGCCCCGGTTTAGCGGGGGTCCCGGGGTATTTT. This chain joins TRBV19 and TRBJ2-3; 9 bases map to TRBD2. Germline loops: CDR1 LNHDA, CDR2 SQIVND (reference sequence). The CDR3 totals 14 residues. J lost 14 bases, V lost 6 bases, and 15 bases had no gene match.